This T cell receptor (beta chain) was sequenced for a study of control samples from healthy donors and cancer patients. The data were produced by immunoSEQ multiplex PCR, yet TCRdb's version contains in-frame clones alone and is incomplete. The sample holds over 150,000 clones; 96% are singletons and the top ten take approximately 1%. Sequencing was performed on blood. The TCR sequence derives from a woman between 25 and 40 years old in good health.

The CDR3 nucleotides are TGCGCCAGCAGCTTTGTACAGGGCACAGATACGCAGTATTTT. This sequence encodes CASSFVQGTDTQYF. This chain links TRBV5-1 with TRBJ2-3; D is possibly TRBD1 (5 bases). Trimming cost V 2 bases and J 1 base, with 8 bases left between them. Germline CDR1 is SGHRS and CDR2 is YFSETQ. The CDR3 runs to 14 residues.